The sequence of this T cell receptor (beta chain) was determined in a study of T cell repertoires in cytomegalovirus infection. For the study at large: Recently identified HLA-C-restricted CMV epitopes were used, and well-studied HLA-B-restricted CMV epitopes were used as well. An indication of both CMV infection and matching HLA type came from public TCR beta signatures.

TCRdb called the reads again in MiXCR, with one record for every CDR3 protein. The sample carries some 900,000 distinct CDR3 sequences, about 31% recorded once. This clonotype was detected a few times. What it recognizes is unknown. The length of the CDR3 is 16 residues. CDR1 is MNHEY, CDR2 SMNVEV, per germline (reference sequence). Trimming pared 3 bases from V and 1 base from J, leaving 15 bases between. Study findings and constraints: Accumulated public TCR beta family frequency recognized individuals carrying CMV together with the relevant HLA. Dominating the ex vivo response were HLA-C-restricted CMV-specific TCR beta clonotypes.

The TCR comes from a human donor in good health (CMV status not recorded). Some clones in this sample may be carry-over from other donors' samples. The source material was cultured CD8+ T cells from PBMCs, sampled from culture after CMV antigen stimulation. The genes are TRBV27 and TRBJ1-2; D call uncertain. The CDR3 region has the DNA TGTGCCAGCAGTTTTCGTCGGGCAGAGCTTAACTATGGCTACACCTTC. Its protein is CASSFRRAELNYGYTF.